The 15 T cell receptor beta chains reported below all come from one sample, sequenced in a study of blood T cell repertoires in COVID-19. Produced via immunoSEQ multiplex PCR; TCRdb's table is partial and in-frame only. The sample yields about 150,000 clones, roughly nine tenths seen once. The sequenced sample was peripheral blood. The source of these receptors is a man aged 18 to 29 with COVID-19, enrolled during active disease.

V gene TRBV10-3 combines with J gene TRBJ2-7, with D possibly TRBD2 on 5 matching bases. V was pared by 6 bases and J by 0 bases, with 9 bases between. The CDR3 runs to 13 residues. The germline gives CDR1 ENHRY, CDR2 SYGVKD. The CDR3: CAIRDFSSYEQYF. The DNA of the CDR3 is TGTGCCATCAGGGACTTTAGCTCCTACGAGCAGTACTTC.

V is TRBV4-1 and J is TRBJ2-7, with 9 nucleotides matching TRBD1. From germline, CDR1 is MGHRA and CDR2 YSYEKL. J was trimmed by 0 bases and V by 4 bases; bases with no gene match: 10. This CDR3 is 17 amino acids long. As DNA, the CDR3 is TGCGCCAGCAGCCTCCGAAGGGGGACAGGGATCTCCTACGAGCAGTACTTC. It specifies CASSLRRGTGISYEQYF.

CDR3 DNA sequence: TGTGCCAGCAGTACGGACAGCGAATATAGCAATCAGCCCCAGCATTTT. Amino acids: CASSTDSEYSNQPQHF. This chain connects TRBV2 to TRBJ1-5; tentative D call: TRBD1 (6 bases). CDR1 is SNHLY, CDR2 FYNNEI, per germline. Trimming stripped 5 bases from V and 0 bases from J, with 14 bases between. CDR3 length equals 16 residues.

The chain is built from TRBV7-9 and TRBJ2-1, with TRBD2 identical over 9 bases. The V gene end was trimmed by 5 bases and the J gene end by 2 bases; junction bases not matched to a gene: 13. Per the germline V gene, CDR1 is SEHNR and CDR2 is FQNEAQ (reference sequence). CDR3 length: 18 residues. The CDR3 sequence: CASSHPPPASGTYNEQFF. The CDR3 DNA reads TGTGCCAGCAGCCATCCCCCACCGGCTAGCGGGACCTACAATGAGCAGTTCTTC.

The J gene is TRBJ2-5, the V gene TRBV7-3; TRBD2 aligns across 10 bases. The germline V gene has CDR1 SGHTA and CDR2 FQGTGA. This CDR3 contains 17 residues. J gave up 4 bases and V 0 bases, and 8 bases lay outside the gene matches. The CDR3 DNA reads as TGTGCCAGCAGCTTAACGGGGCTAGCGGGAGAAGGAGAGACCCAGTACTTC. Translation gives CASSLTGLAGEGETQYF. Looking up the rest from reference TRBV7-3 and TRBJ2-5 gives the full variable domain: GAGVSQTPSNKVTEKGKYVELRCDPISGHTALYWYRQSLGQGPEFLIYFQGTGAADDSGLPNDRFFAVRPEGSVSTLKIQRTERGDSAVYLCASSLTGLAGEGETQYFGPGTRLLVL.

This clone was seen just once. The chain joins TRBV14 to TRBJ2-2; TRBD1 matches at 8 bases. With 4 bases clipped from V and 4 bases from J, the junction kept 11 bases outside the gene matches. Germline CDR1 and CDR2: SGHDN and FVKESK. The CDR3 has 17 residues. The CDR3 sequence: CASSPRTGWFRTGELFF. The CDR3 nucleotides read TGTGCCAGCAGCCCCAGGACAGGGTGGTTTCGCACCGGGGAGCTGTTTTTT.

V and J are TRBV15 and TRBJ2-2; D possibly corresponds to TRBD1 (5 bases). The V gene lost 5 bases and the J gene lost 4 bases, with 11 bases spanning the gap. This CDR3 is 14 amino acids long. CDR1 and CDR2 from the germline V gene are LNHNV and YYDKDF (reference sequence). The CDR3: CATSPRQSTGELFF. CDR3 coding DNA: TGTGCCACCAGCCCGCGACAGTCCACCGGGGAGCTGTTTTTT.

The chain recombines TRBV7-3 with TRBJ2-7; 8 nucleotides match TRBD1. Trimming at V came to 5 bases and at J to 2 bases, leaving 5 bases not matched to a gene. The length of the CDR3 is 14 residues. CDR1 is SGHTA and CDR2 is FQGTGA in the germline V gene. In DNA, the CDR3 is TGTGCCAGCAGCCCAGGGACAGGACCCTACGAGCAGTACTTC. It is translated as CASSPGTGPYEQYF.

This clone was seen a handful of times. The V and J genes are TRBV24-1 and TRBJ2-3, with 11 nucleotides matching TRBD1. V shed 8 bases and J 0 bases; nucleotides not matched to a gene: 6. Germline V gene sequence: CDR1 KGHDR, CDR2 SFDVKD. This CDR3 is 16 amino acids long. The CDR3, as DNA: TGTGCCACCACTACCGGGACAGGGGGAAGCACAGATACGCAGTATTTT. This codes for CATTTGTGGSTDTQYF.

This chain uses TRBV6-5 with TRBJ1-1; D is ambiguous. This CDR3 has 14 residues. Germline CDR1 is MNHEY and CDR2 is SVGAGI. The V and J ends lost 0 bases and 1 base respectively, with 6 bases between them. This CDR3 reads CASSYSMANTEAFF. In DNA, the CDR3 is TGTGCCAGCAGTTACTCGATGGCGAACACTGAAGCTTTCTTT.

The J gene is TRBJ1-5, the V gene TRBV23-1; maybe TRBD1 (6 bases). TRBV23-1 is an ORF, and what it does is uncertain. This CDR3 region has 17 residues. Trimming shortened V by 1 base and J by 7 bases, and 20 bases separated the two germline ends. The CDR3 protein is CASSQLEKSGVKQPQHF. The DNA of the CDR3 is TGCGCCAGCAGTCAATTGGAAAAGTCAGGGGTTAAGCAGCCCCAGCATTTT.

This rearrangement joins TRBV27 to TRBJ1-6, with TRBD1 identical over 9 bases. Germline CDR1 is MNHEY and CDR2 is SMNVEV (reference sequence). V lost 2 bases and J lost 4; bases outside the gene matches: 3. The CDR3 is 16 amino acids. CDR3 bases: TGTGCCAGCAGTTTACAAGGGACAGGGTATAATTCACCCCTCCACTTT. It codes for CASSLQGTGYNSPLHF.

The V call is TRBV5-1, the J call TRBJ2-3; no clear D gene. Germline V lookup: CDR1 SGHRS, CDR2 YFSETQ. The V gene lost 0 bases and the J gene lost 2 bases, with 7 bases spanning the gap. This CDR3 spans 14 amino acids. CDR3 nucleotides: TGCGCCAGCAGCTTGGGGGCCCTCACAGATACGCAGTATTTT. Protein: CASSLGALTDTQYF.

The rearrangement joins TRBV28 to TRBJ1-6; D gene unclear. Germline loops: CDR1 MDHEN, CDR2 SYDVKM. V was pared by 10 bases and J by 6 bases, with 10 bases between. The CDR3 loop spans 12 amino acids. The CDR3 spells CATQTGNSPLHF. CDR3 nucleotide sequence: TGTGCCACCCAGACTGGTAATTCACCCCTCCACTTT.

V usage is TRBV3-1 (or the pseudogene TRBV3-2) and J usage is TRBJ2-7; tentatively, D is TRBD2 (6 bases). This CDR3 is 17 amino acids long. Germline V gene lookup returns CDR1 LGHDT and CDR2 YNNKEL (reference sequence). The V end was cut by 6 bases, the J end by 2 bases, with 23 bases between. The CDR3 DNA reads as TGTGCCAGCAGGGGCACCTACGGGACTCACGCCCCCTACGAGCAGTACTTC. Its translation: CASRGTYGTHAPYEQYF.